This record covers a single T cell receptor beta chain. Its antigen remains unknown. Here immunoSEQ multiplex PCR was the method, and the copy in TCRdb shows in-frame clones only, minus some. The data contain 130,000 or so clones, over 85% of them singletons. The sample comes from a study of T cell responses to AZD1222 COVID-19 vaccine. General study points: Donor demographics were predominantly white British with a female majority; clonal diversity may be underestimated. Nearly half of the spike-specific TCRs reportedly recognize variant regions that carry no mutations.

Germline V gene sequence: CDR1 SGHRS, CDR2 YFSETQ. Trimming took 6 bases from V and 7 from J; bases not matched to a gene: 10. The CDR3 consists of 15 residues. Sequencing used peripheral blood, obtained on day 0 of AZD1222 vaccination. This TCR derives from an adult in good health. V is TRBV5-1 and J is TRBJ1-6; 7 bases agree with TRBD1. CDR3 protein: CASMDTGTANSPLHF. DNA of the CDR3: TGCGCCAGCATGGATACCGGGACAGCAAATTCACCCCTCCACTTT. Together with reference TRBV5-1 and TRBJ1-6, the CDR3 gives the full variable domain: KAGVTQTPRYLIKTRGQQVTLSCSPISGHRSVSWYQQTPGQGLQFLFEYFSETQRNKGNFPGRFSGRQFSNSRSEMNVSTLELGDSALYLCASMDTGTANSPLHFGNGTRLTVT.